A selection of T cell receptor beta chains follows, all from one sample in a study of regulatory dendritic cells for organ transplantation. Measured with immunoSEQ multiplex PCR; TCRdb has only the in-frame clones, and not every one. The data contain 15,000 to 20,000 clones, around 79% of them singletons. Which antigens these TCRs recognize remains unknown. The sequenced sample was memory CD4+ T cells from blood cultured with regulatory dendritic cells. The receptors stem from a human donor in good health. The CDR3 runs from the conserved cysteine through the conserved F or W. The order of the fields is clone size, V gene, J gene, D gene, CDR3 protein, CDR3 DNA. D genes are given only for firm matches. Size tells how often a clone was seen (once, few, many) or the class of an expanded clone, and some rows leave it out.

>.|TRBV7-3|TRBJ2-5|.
CASSSGPGETQYF
TGTGCCAGCAGCTCCGGACCGGGGGAGACCCAGTACTTC
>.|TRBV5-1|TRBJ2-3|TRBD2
CASSSGLATDTQYF
TGCGCCAGCAGCTCGGGACTAGCGACAGATACGCAGTATTTT
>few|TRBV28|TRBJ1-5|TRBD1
CASSFTGAYNQPQHF
TGTGCCAGCAGTTTTACAGGGGCTTACAATCAGCCCCAGCATTTT
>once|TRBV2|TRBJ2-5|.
CASTHNGQETQYF
TGTGCCAGCACACATAACGGACAAGAGACCCAGTACTTC
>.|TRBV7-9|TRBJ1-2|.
CATRGQANYGYTF
TGTGCCACCCGCGGCCAAGCTAACTATGGCTACACCTTC
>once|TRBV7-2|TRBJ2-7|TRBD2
CASSLGPSGRTLYYEQYF
TGTGCCAGCAGCTTGGGTCCTAGCGGGAGGACCCTTTATTACGAGCAGTACTTC
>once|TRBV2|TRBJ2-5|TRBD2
CASSGLAGGGETQYF
TGTGCCAGCAGTGGCCTAGCGGGAGGGGGGGAGACCCAGTACTTC
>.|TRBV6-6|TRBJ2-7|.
CASGRQEAYEQYF
TGTGCCAGCGGGAGACAGGAGGCCTACGAGCAGTACTTC
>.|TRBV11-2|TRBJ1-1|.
CASSLDRGATEAFF
TGTGCCAGCAGCTTAGATCGAGGAGCCACTGAAGCTTTCTTT
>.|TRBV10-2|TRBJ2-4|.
CASSQEGSKNIQYF
TGCGCCAGCAGTCAAGAGGGCTCCAAAAACATTCAGTACTTC
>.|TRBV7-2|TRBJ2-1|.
CASSFRDGNEQFF
TGTGCCAGCAGCTTCCGGGACGGGAATGAGCAGTTCTTC
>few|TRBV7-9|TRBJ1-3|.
CASSSGSGNTIYF
TGTGCCAGCAGCTCAGGGTCTGGAAACACCATATATTTT
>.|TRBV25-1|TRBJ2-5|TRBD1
CASRGQGAETQYF
TGTGCCAGTAGAGGACAGGGGGCAGAGACCCAGTACTTC
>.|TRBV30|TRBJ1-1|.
CAWSPKGGGRTEAFF
TGTGCCTGGAGTCCAAAGGGGGGGGGCCGCACTGAAGCTTTCTTT
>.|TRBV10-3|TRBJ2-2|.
CAIRAGATGELFF
TGTGCCATCAGGGCCGGGGCCACCGGGGAGCTGTTTTTT
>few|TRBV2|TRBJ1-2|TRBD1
CASTSGQTYGYTF
TGTGCCAGCACCTCGGGACAGACCTATGGCTACACCTTC
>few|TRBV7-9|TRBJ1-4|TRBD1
CASSSGTASNEKLFF
TGTGCCAGCAGCTCCGGGACAGCGAGTAATGAAAAACTGTTTTTT
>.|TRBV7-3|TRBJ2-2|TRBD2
CASSLQRDRTGELFF
TGTGCCAGCAGCTTACAGCGGGATAGGACCGGGGAGCTGTTTTTT
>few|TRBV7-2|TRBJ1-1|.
CASSLGQNTEAFF
TGTGCCAGCAGCTTAGGGCAGAACACTGAAGCTTTCTTT
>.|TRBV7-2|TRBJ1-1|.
CASINGAGMNTEAFF
TGTGCCAGCATCAACGGAGCGGGGATGAACACTGAAGCTTTCTTT
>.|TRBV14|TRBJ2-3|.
CASSLGHSTRRTDTQYF
TGTGCCAGCAGCCTGGGACACTCGACAAGGCGGACAGATACGCAGTATTTT
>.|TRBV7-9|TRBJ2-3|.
CASSSRGTDTQYF
TGTGCCAGCAGCTCCAGAGGTACAGATACGCAGTATTTT
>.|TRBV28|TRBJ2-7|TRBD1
CASSLRQGSYEQYF
TGTGCCAGCAGTTTGAGACAGGGCTCCTACGAGCAGTACTTC
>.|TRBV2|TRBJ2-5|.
CASSDNGRDQETQYF
TGTGCCAGCAGTGATAACGGGAGAGACCAAGAGACCCAGTACTTC
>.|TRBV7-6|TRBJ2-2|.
CASSYGTGELFF
TGTGCCAGCAGCTACGGGACCGGGGAGCTGTTTTTT
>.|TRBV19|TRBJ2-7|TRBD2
CASSPGLAGVPEQYF
TGTGCCAGTAGTCCGGGACTAGCGGGAGTCCCCGAGCAGTACTTC